This record covers a single T cell receptor (beta chain). No cognate antigen has been identified for it. Base qualities were left out, and no much larger clone turns up one base away. TCRbeta CDR3 regions were amplified from genomic DNA using the immunoSEQ Assay, a bias-controlled multiplex PCR. Regarding the original processing steps: The number of nucleated cells in each sample was estimated by amplification of reference gene primers within the assay. Sequence reads were collapsed and filtered to measure the absolute abundance of every unique TCRbeta CDR3 rearrangement. For each sample, productive Simpson clonality was calculated by taking the square root of Simpson's diversity index across productive rearrangements. Entries here come from immuneACCESS through TCRdb and include only in-frame sequences with V and J called. Some clones fail to appear in such tables; in the studies checked, an unresolved V gene covers under half of the shortfall, and the cause of the remainder is unknown. The V and J calls and the clone size are those of that table, but D and trimming were determined from the DNA. This sample gives about 60,000 clones in total; roughly four fifths of them show up just once. About 3.2% of the sample is in the top ten clones.

From the germline V gene, CDR1 is SGHRS and CDR2 is YFSETQ. From the cysteine through the phenylalanine, the CDR3 covers 13 amino acids. Only CDR3 DNA is held: 39 bases, read in frame from base 1. The trim is 4 bases for V and 5 bases for J, with a gap of 12 bases between the germline ends. This sample stems from a study of blood T cell repertoires in COVID-19 (TCRdb year 2020). Regarding the complete study: Samples covering the acute and convalescent phases of COVID-19 were provided by collaborators in the United States, Italy and Spain. The prospective study material was composed of cDNA or gDNA derived from T cells, B-cell-depleted T cells, or PBMCs. Subjects who had been exposed to COVID-19, were actively infected with it, or had recovered from it provided the deeply sampled blood TCRbeta repertoires that made up the dataset. A freely available public database, intended as a resource for researchers studying the immune response to SARS-CoV-2, is where the repertoires were released. Samples came from the ongoing ImmuneRACE study (first 160 participants) plus 1,254 subjects from 6 global collaborators. A de-identified subject ID, COVID-19 status, age in years and sex were almost always included in the sample metadata. HLA class I and class II types, where available, came from metadata supplied by the sample provider rather than from assay-based typing.

What the authors observed across the whole study: Clinical and demographic metadata were provided uncurated, with the amount varying by source and participant.

Whole blood was collected in K2EDTA tubes by collaborating institutions according to the institutions' own protocols. Collaborator samples were shipped for TCRbeta analysis as frozen whole blood, isolated PBMCs, or DNA extracted from either sample type. Sequencing was done on a sample of peripheral blood. The V and J segments used are TRBV5-1 and TRBJ1-1, with TRBD1 tentatively as D gene (6 bases match). This TCR was recovered from a man between 60 and 75 years old with acute or convalescent COVID-19. The nucleotide sequence reads as follows: TGCGCCAGCAGCCCTTATGGACAGACTGAAGCTTTCTTT. It translates to CASSPYGQTEAFF.